This T cell receptor beta chain was captured by sequencing in a study of T cell repertoires in cytomegalovirus infection. Overall study: Both CMV infection and a matching HLA type were indicated by public TCR beta signatures. Study results and limitations: Summed frequency of shared TCR beta families picked out CMV carriers who also had the relevant HLA. HLA-C-restricted TCR beta clonotypes specific for CMV led the ex vivo response.

The CDR3 spans 15 residues. Deletions cut 3 bases from V and 1 base from J, with 12 bases between. Germline loops: CDR1 SNHLY, CDR2 FYNNEI. Remarks on this clonotype: Antigen unknown.

TCRdb reanalysed the reads using MiXCR and keeps one entry per CDR3 protein. The repertoire holds nearly 450,000 distinct CDR3 sequences, with roughly a third as singletons. The rearrangement links TRBV2 to TRBJ1-1; D unclear. Sequencing was done on a sample of PBMCs. This clonotype was sampled from a human donor in good health (CMV status not recorded). Some clones in this sample may be carry-over from other donors' samples. This chain's CDR3 is CASSERSGRNTEAFF. CDR3 nucleotides: TGTGCCAGCAGTGAGCGTTCGGGCCGGAACACTGAAGCTTTCTTT.